This T cell receptor (beta chain) is from a study of CD8 T cells in ankylosing spondylitis. Study-wide findings and caveats: Both synovial fluid and blood in reactive arthritis had previously been reported to carry some motif variants.

This CDR3 is 14 amino acids long. This clonotype was picked up a small number of times. The antigen remains unidentified. TCRdb redid the calling of the 5' RACE reads with MiXCR, one entry per CDR3 protein. Here the sample spans approximately 100,000 distinct CDR3 sequences, 20% to 30% being singletons. The chain employs TRBV21-1 and TRBJ2-5. TRBV21-1 is a recognized pseudogene. The sequenced sample was synovial fluid, either unsorted or a sorted T cell fraction (not recorded which). This clonotype originated in a male donor with ankylosing spondylitis. The CDR3 region is CASSKEAGIETQYF. The CDR3 DNA follows: TGTGCCAGCAGCAAAGAGGCAGGAATTGAGACCCAGTACTTC.